The rows below give T cell receptor beta chains drawn from one sample of a study of blood T cells in healthy people across ages. MiXCR, applied by TCRdb to the 5' RACE reads, yields one record per CDR3 protein. The sample lists about 680,000 distinct CDR3 sequences, about 52% seen once, with roughly 31% in the top ten. The sample comprised blood. These receptors were taken from a woman aged 55 to 70 in good health. Both conserved end residues are part of each CDR3. Each record gives: CDR3 DNA, CDR3 protein, D gene, V gene, J gene, clone size. A D gene is named only where the DNA matches it firmly. Clone size is not always given. Where it is, it says once, few, many or a class for expanded clones.

CDR3nt: TGCAGTGCTAGAGGTACGGTGGAGGCCTATGGCTACACCTTC
CDR3aa: CSARGTVEAYGYTF
d_gene: -
v_gene: TRBV20-1
j_gene: TRBJ1-2
abundance: -

CDR3nt: TGCGCCAGCAGCCAGGGGACAGGGGCCCATGAGCAGTTCTTC
CDR3aa: CASSQGTGAHEQFF
d_gene: TRBD1
v_gene: TRBV5-1
j_gene: TRBJ2-1
abundance: -

CDR3nt: TGTGCCAGCAGATCCAAGGGAGCTGAAGCTTTCTTT
CDR3aa: CASRSKGAEAFF
d_gene: -
v_gene: TRBV12-3/TRBV12-4
j_gene: TRBJ1-1
abundance: -

CDR3nt: TGTGCCAGCACGGCCGAGACCTACGAGCAGTACTTC
CDR3aa: CASTAETYEQYF
d_gene: -
v_gene: TRBV25-1
j_gene: TRBJ2-7
abundance: many

CDR3nt: TGTGCCAGCAGCTCTGTCGGGTTTAATGAAAAACTGTTTTTT
CDR3aa: CASSSVGFNEKLFF
d_gene: -
v_gene: TRBV7-2
j_gene: TRBJ1-4
abundance: -

CDR3nt: TGTGCCAGCAGCACAAGCGCGGGATCCTCCTACGAGCAGTACTTC
CDR3aa: CASSTSAGSSYEQYF
d_gene: -
v_gene: TRBV7-9
j_gene: TRBJ2-7
abundance: -

CDR3nt: TGCAGTGCTGTTGGGGGGACTAACTCTGGAAACACCATATATTTT
CDR3aa: CSAVGGTNSGNTIYF
d_gene: -
v_gene: TRBV20-1
j_gene: TRBJ1-3
abundance: once

CDR3nt: TGTGCCAGCAGGATTAACAGGGGAGGGGAGACCCAGTACTTC
CDR3aa: CASRINRGGETQYF
d_gene: -
v_gene: TRBV2
j_gene: TRBJ2-5
abundance: -

CDR3nt: TGTGCCAGCAGATCCCCTTTAAACTACGAGCAGTACTTC
CDR3aa: CASRSPLNYEQYF
d_gene: -
v_gene: TRBV6-5
j_gene: TRBJ2-7
abundance: few

CDR3nt: TGTGCCAGTAGTATAGAGGGGGCTTCCTACAATGAGCAGTTCTTC
CDR3aa: CASSIEGASYNEQFF
d_gene: -
v_gene: TRBV19
j_gene: TRBJ2-1
abundance: -

CDR3nt: TGTGCCAGCTCCCAGAGCGGGAGGCTTAAGAGTCCCCAGTACTTC
CDR3aa: CASSQSGRLKSPQYF
d_gene: TRBD2
v_gene: TRBV18
j_gene: TRBJ2-5
abundance: few

CDR3nt: TGTGCCAGCAGCTTCAATGGGGCGCAGGAGACCCGGTACTTC
CDR3aa: CASSFNGAQETRYF
d_gene: -
v_gene: TRBV7-6
j_gene: TRBJ2-7
abundance: -

CDR3nt: TGTGCCAGCAGCCAAGAAGGAGGGAGGGGCACTGAAGCTTTCTTT
CDR3aa: CASSQEGGRGTEAFF
d_gene: -
v_gene: TRBV4-2
j_gene: TRBJ1-1
abundance: -

CDR3nt: TGTGCCAGCAGCCCGCGACAAACCGGGGAGCTGTTTTTT
CDR3aa: CASSPRQTGELFF
d_gene: -
v_gene: TRBV7-9
j_gene: TRBJ2-2
abundance: -

CDR3nt: TGTGCCAGCAATCAAGGCCGAGATAATTCACCCCTCCACTTT
CDR3aa: CASNQGRDNSPLHF
d_gene: -
v_gene: TRBV28
j_gene: TRBJ1-6
abundance: -

CDR3nt: TGCAGTGCTTTCGGACAAAATTACGAGCAGTACTTC
CDR3aa: CSAFGQNYEQYF
d_gene: -
v_gene: TRBV20-1
j_gene: TRBJ2-7
abundance: -

CDR3nt: TGCGCCAGCAGGGCAGGGGACTACTCCTACGAGCAGTACTTC
CDR3aa: CASRAGDYSYEQYF
d_gene: -
v_gene: TRBV5-1
j_gene: TRBJ2-7
abundance: -

CDR3nt: TGTGCCAGCAGCTTGGGGCAGGGAGGAACCAAAAACATTCAGTACTTC
CDR3aa: CASSLGQGGTKNIQYF
d_gene: -
v_gene: TRBV7-9
j_gene: TRBJ2-4
abundance: -

CDR3nt: TGCAGTGCAGCGGGGGACTATGGCTACACCTTC
CDR3aa: CSAAGDYGYTF
d_gene: -
v_gene: TRBV20-1
j_gene: TRBJ1-2
abundance: -

CDR3nt: TGTGCCAGCAGCCCCGGGGATCCAGAGGTGACTGAAGCTTTCTTT
CDR3aa: CASSPGDPEVTEAFF
d_gene: -
v_gene: TRBV5-6
j_gene: TRBJ1-1
abundance: few

CDR3nt: TGTGCCAGCAGCTTCGCCGCGGCCGGTACCAAGTACTTC
CDR3aa: CASSFAAAGTKYF
d_gene: -
v_gene: TRBV7-2
j_gene: TRBJ2-7
abundance: -

CDR3nt: TGTGCCAGCAGCCAAGAGGCTAGCGGGAGAACCCAGTACTTC
CDR3aa: CASSQEASGRTQYF
d_gene: TRBD2
v_gene: TRBV7-2
j_gene: TRBJ2-5
abundance: few

CDR3nt: TGCAGCGTTAAGATACTAGGAGGCGGGGGCTCAGATGAGCAGTTCTTC
CDR3aa: CSVKILGGGGSDEQFF
d_gene: -
v_gene: TRBV29-1
j_gene: TRBJ2-1
abundance: -

CDR3nt: TGCGCCAGCAGCCAAGGGCCTAGCGCTACCTACGAGCAGTACTTC
CDR3aa: CASSQGPSATYEQYF
d_gene: -
v_gene: TRBV4-3
j_gene: TRBJ2-7
abundance: few

CDR3nt: TGTGCCAGCAGCTCCGGGACTAGCGATCAAGAGACCCAGTACTTC
CDR3aa: CASSSGTSDQETQYF
d_gene: TRBD2
v_gene: TRBV3-1
j_gene: TRBJ2-5
abundance: few

CDR3nt: TGTGCCAGCAGTGAAGCTTGGCAGGGCTATGGCTACACCTTC
CDR3aa: CASSEAWQGYGYTF
d_gene: -
v_gene: TRBV6-1
j_gene: TRBJ1-2
abundance: -

CDR3nt: TGTGCCAGCAGCCAGGGACAGGGAGGGTCAGAAGCTTTCTTT
CDR3aa: CASSQGQGGSEAFF
d_gene: TRBD1
v_gene: TRBV7-9
j_gene: TRBJ1-1
abundance: -